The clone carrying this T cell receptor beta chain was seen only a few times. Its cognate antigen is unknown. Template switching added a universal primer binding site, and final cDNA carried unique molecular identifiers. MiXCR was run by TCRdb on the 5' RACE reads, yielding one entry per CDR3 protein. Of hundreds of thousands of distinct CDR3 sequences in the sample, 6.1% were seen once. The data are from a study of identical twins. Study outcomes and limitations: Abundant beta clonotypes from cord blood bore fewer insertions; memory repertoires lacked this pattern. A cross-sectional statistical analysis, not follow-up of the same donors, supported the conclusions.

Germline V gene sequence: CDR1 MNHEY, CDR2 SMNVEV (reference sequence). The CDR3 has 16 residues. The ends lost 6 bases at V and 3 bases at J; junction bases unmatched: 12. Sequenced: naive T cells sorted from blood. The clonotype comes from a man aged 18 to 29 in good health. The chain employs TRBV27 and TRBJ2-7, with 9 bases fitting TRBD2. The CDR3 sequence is CASSPLQRGEVYEQYF. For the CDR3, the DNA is TGTGCCAGCAGCCCCCTCCAGCGGGGGGAGGTCTACGAGCAGTACTTC.